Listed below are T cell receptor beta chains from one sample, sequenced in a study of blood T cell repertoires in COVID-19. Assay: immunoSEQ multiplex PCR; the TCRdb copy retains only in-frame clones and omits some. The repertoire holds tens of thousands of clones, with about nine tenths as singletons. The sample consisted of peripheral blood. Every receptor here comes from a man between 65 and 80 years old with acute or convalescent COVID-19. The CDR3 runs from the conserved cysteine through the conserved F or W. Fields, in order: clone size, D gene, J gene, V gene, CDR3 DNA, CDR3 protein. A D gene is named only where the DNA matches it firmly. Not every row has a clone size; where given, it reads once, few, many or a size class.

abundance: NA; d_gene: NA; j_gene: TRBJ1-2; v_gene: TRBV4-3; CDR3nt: TGCGCCAGCAGCCAATTGGTGGGCGTTGACTATGGCTACACCTTC; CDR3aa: CASSQLVGVDYGYTF
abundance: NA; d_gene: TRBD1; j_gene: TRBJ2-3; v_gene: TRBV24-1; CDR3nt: TGTGCCACCAGTGACCGCGGACAGGGGGATGAAGATACGCAGTATTTT; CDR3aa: CATSDRGQGDEDTQYF
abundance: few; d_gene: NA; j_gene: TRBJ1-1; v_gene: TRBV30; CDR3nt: TGTGCCTGGAGTATAGGAGCGAACACTGAAGCTTTCTTT; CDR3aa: CAWSIGANTEAFF
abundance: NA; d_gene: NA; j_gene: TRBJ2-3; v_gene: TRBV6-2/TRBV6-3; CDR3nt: TGTGCCAGCAGTATAGGAGACAGCGATACAGATACGCAGTATTTT; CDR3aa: CASSIGDSDTDTQYF
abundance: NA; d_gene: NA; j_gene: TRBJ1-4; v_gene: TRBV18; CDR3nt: TGTGCCAGCTCCCCAAACAGGGCTGCTAATGAAAAACTGTTTTTT; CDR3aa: CASSPNRAANEKLFF
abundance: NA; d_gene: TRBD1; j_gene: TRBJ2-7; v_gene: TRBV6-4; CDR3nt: TGTGCCAGCAGTGACGACCAGGATAAGGACCGGGACAGGATCTACGAGCAGTACTTC; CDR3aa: CASSDDQDKDRDRIYEQYF
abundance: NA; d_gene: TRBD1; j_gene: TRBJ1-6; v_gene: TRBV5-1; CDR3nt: TGCGCCAGCAGCAGGGACAGGGGGGATTCTGGTTCACCCCTCCACTTT; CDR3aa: CASSRDRGDSGSPLHF
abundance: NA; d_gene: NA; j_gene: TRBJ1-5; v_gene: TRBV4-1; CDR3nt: TGCGCCAGCAGCCAAGTTATGTTCTCAGGGCCCCAGCATTTT; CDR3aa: CASSQVMFSGPQHF
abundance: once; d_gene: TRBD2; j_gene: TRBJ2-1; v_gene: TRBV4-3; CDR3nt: TGCGCCAGCAGCCAAGCTAGCGGGTTATATGAGCAGTTCTTC; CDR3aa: CASSQASGLYEQFF
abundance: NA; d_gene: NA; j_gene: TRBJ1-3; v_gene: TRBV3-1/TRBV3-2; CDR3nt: TGTGCCAGCAGCCTCGGGATCAACTCTGGAAACACCATATATTTT; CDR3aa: CASSLGINSGNTIYF
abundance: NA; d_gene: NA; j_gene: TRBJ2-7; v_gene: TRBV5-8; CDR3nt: TGTGCCAGCAGCTCAAGCCTCCGGGTGGGCGAGCAGTACTTC; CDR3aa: CASSSSLRVGEQYF
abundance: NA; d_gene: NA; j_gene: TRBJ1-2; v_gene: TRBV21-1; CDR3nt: TGTGCCAGCAGCAAAGTTCTATTGGGGACAGGGGGAGTTAGCTACACCTTC; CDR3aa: CASSKVLLGTGGVSYTF
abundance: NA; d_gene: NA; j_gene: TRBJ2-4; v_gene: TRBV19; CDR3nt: TGTGCCAGTAGTATAGTCGGGGGGCAGGACAAAAACATTCAGTACTTC; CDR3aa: CASSIVGGQDKNIQYF
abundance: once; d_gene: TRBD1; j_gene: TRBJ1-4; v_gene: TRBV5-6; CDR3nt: TGTGCCAGCAGCTTCCCTCCGGGACAGGCTAATGAAAAACTGTTTTTT; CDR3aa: CASSFPPGQANEKLFF
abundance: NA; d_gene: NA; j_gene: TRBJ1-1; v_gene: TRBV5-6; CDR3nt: TGTGCCAGCAGCTTGGGAGTCATGAGAAACACTGAAGCTTTCTTT; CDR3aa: CASSLGVMRNTEAFF
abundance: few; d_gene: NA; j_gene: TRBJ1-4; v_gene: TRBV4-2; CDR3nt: TGTGCCAGCAGCCAAGAGGCAGGGCTGGCAACTAATGAAAAACTGTTTTTT; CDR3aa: CASSQEAGLATNEKLFF